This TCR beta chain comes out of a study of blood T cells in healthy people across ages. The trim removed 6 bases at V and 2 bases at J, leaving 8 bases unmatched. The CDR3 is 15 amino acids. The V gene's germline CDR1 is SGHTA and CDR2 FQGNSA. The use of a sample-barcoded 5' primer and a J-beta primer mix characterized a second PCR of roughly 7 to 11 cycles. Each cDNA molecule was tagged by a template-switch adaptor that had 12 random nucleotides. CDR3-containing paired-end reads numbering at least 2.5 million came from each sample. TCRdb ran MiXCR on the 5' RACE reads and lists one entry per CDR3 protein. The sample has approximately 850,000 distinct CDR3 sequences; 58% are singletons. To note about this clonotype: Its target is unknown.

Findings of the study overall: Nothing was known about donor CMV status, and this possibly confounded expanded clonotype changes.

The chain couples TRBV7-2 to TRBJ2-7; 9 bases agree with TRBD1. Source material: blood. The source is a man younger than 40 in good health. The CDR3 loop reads CASRPTGGPTYEQYF. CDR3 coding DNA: TGTGCCAGCAGACCGACAGGGGGTCCCACCTACGAGCAGTACTTC.